The 18 T cell receptor beta chains below were found in one sample sequenced in a study of a mutant IDH1 vaccine in newly diagnosed glioma. Time point: baseline, week 1 (first vaccination visit). The treatment: pre-vaccination baseline after standard-of-care therapy. Profiling relied on immunoSEQ multiplex PCR, and the TCRdb table lists in-frame clones only, not all of them. The data contain 80,000 to 100,000 clones, approximately 80% of them singletons. The material was PBMCs, obtained from a glioma patient treated with radiotherapy, temozolomide or both. These receptors came from a man in his forties or fifties with glioma. Some clones in this sample may be carry-over from other donors' samples.

This chain uses TRBV30 with TRBJ1-1; 8 bases are a match to TRBD1. Germline loops: CDR1 GTSNPN, CDR2 SVGIG (reference sequence). This CDR3 region has 15 residues. V gave up 0 bases and J gave up 6 bases; unmatched junction bases: 9. The CDR3: CAWSVKGRGLSEAFF. The CDR3 region has the DNA TGTGCCTGGAGTGTTAAGGGCAGGGGGCTTTCTGAAGCTTTCTTT.

This clone was recorded once. The chain recombines TRBV7-2 with TRBJ2-3, with D hard to call. Germline V gene sequence: CDR1 SGHTA, CDR2 FQGNSA. The CDR3 runs to 12 residues. V gave up 5 bases and J gave up 4 bases, with 7 bases separating them. The DNA of the CDR3 is TGTGCCAGCAGCCTGTATGCAGATACGCAGTATTTT. Residues: CASSLYADTQYF.

The chain is built from TRBV7-9 and TRBJ1-5, with D perhaps TRBD1 (5 bases). Germline assignment: CDR1 SEHNR and CDR2 FQNEAQ (reference sequence). The V gene lost 1 base and the J gene lost 10 bases, with 17 bases spanning the gap. This CDR3 is 15 amino acids long. The CDR3 nucleotides are TGTGCCAGCAGCTTAGGTCCAGGGACCGTTTATCCCCAGCATTTT. Its translation is CASSLGPGTVYPQHF.

This clone was observed a single time. V is TRBV6-5 and J is TRBJ2-7; 7 bases line up with TRBD2. V lost 2 bases, J lost 5 bases, and 6 bases stayed unmatched. CDR3 length: 14 residues. CDR1 and CDR2 from the germline V gene are MNHEY and SVGAGI. CDR3 coding DNA: TGTGCCAGCAGTTACGGGGGGGATACCCACGAGCAGTACTTC. Protein: CASSYGGDTHEQYF.

The chain carries TRBV5-1 and TRBJ2-5; TRBD1 is a possible D gene (6 bases). V gave up 4 bases and J gave up 2 bases, with 9 bases separating them. The CDR3 contains 13 residues. Germline CDR1 is SGHRS and CDR2 is YFSETQ. The CDR3 reads CASSRDIQETQYF. In DNA form, the CDR3 reads TGCGCCAGCAGCCGGGACATTCAAGAGACCCAGTACTTC.

The CDR3 reads CSVGGTYEQYF. The CDR3 DNA reads TGCAGCGTTGGGGGTACCTACGAGCAGTACTTC. The chain combines TRBV29-1 with TRBJ2-7; unclear D gene. CDR1 is SQVTM, CDR2 ANQGSEA, per germline. CDR3 length equals 11 residues. Trimming removed 4 bases from V and 2 bases from J, with 6 bases in between.

The chain employs TRBV7-2 and TRBJ2-6; TRBD1 is a possible D gene (6 bases). Between the trimmed V and J ends, which lost 2 bases and 1 base, there was a span of 12 bases. Germline V gives CDR1 SGHTA, CDR2 FQGNSA. CDR3 size: 17 residues. The CDR3 protein is CASSLRQGISGANVLTF. CDR3 DNA sequence: TGTGCCAGCAGCTTACGTCAGGGGATATCTGGGGCCAACGTCCTGACTTTC.

This chain connects TRBV7-9 to TRBJ1-1; D unresolved. Germline V gives CDR1 SEHNR, CDR2 FQNEAQ (reference sequence). Trimming cost V 5 bases and J 11 bases, with 27 bases left between them. The CDR3 is 16 residues long. This CDR3 reads CASSPAGSWATQGAFF. CDR3 DNA: TGTGCCAGCAGCCCTGCGGGTAGTTGGGCGACCCAAGGGGCTTTCTTT.

V and J are TRBV7-8 and TRBJ2-5, with TRBD2 matching over 9 bases. The germline V gene encodes CDR1 SGHVS and CDR2 FQNEAQ. V lost 5 bases, J lost 5 bases, and 9 bases stayed unmatched. The CDR3 totals 15 residues. The DNA for the CDR3 is TGTGCCAGCAGCGGCAATAGCGGGGGTGGGGAGACCCAGTACTTC. Its translation is CASSGNSGGGETQYF. The entire variable domain, with the rest obtained from reference TRBV7-8 and TRBJ2-5, is as follows: GAGVSQSPRYKVAKRGQDVALRCDPISGHVSLFWYQQALGQGPEFLTYFQNEAQLDKSGLPSDRFFAERPEGSVSTLKIQRTQQEDSAVYLCASSGNSGGGETQYFGPGTRLLVL.

The chain combines TRBV2 with TRBJ2-5, with D possibly being TRBD2 (5 bases). V lost 0 bases and J lost 0, with 8 bases in between. Per the germline V gene, CDR1 is SNHLY and CDR2 is FYNNEI. The CDR3 is 15 amino acids. This CDR3 reads CASSEAKDYQETQYF. The DNA for the CDR3 is TGTGCCAGCAGTGAAGCGAAGGACTACCAAGAGACCCAGTACTTC.

The chain recombines TRBV7-9 with TRBJ1-2; 7 positions match TRBD1. Germline V gene sequence: CDR1 SEHNR, CDR2 FQNEAQ (reference sequence). This CDR3 has 14 amino acids. After removal of 6 bases from V and 1 base from J, the junction contained 5 bases not matched to a gene. In DNA, the CDR3 is TGTGCCAGCAGTCAAACAGGGGTTAACTATGGCTACACCTTC. Translated, it gives CASSQTGVNYGYTF.

A few counts support this clone. The V call is TRBV2, the J call TRBJ1-1, with TRBD1 as a possible D gene (5 bases). The germline V and J ends were trimmed by 6 bases and 1 base, with 15 bases remaining between them. CDR1 is SNHLY and CDR2 is FYNNEI in the germline V gene. The CDR3 sequence is 15 residues long. In nucleotides, the CDR3 is TGTGCCAGCAGACCGCGAGCAGGGTCGAACACTGAAGCTTTCTTT. As protein: CASRPRAGSNTEAFF.

A single count supports this clone. The chain links TRBV12-5 to TRBJ1-1; D perhaps matches TRBD1 (6 bases). The CDR3 runs to 14 residues. V was trimmed by 6 bases and J by 5 bases, leaving 16 bases between them. Germline lookup yields CDR1 LGHNT and CDR2 FRNRAP. The CDR3: CASGPGGADTEAFF. Here the CDR3 DNA reads TGTGCTAGTGGCCCCGGGGGGGCTGATACTGAAGCTTTCTTT. Full variable domain (missing parts from reference TRBV12-5 and TRBJ1-1): DARVTQTPRHKVTEMGQEVTMRCQPILGHNTVFWYRQTMMQGLELLAYFRNRAPLDDSGMPKDRFSAEMPDATLATLKIQPSEPRDSAVYFCASGPGGADTEAFFGQGTRLTVV.

The chain uses TRBV2 and TRBJ1-2, with D maybe TRBD1 (5 bases). This CDR3 spans 15 amino acids. Per germline, CDR1 SNHLY and CDR2 FYNNEI. V was cut by 7 bases and J by 0 bases, with 15 bases left in between. CDR3 sequence: CASIQQVRANYGYTF. CDR3 DNA sequence: TGTGCCAGCATCCAACAGGTTCGAGCTAACTATGGCTACACCTTC.

A remark on this clone: Other nucleotide sequences from this sample produce the same CDR3. This sequence joins TRBV6-5 and TRBJ2-1; TRBD1 matches at 8 bases. Germline V lookup: CDR1 MNHEY, CDR2 SVGAGI. V was clipped by 5 bases and J by 3 bases; unmatched bases: 6. The CDR3 sequence is 15 residues long. CDR3 in DNA: TGTGCCAGCAGTCGCGGACAGGGAAACTACAATGAGCAGTTCTTC. The encoded protein is CASSRGQGNYNEQFF.

J is TRBJ2-1 and V is TRBV30; TRBD2 aligns across 11 bases. The germline V gene has CDR1 GTSNPN and CDR2 SVGIG (reference sequence). The CDR3 is 15 amino acids. V trimming: 4 bases; J trimming: 6 bases; junction bases outside the gene matches: 8. CDR3 bases: TGTGCCTGGATCCTTAGCGGGGGGGCGGGCAATGAGCAGTTCTTC. This codes for CAWILSGGAGNEQFF.

The chain couples TRBV2 to TRBJ1-6; 8 bases fit TRBD1. The ends lost 7 bases at V and 6 bases at J; junction bases unmatched: 8. The CDR3 extends over 15 amino acids. The germline V gene has CDR1 SNHLY and CDR2 FYNNEI. The CDR3 sequence: CASTSEGQGNSPLHF. The CDR3 nucleotides read TGTGCCAGCACCAGCGAAGGACAGGGTAATTCACCCCTCCACTTT.

The CDR3 here is CASSFGGGYSNQPQHF. The CDR3 DNA sequence: TGTGCCAGCAGCTTCGGAGGGGGTTATAGCAATCAGCCCCAGCATTTT. The chain uses TRBV5-6 and TRBJ1-5, with D perhaps matching TRBD1 (6 bases). The CDR3 is 16 amino acids. The V end was cut by 2 bases, the J end by 0 bases, with 12 bases between. The germline CDR1 and CDR2 sequences are SGHDT and YYEEEE.